This TCR beta chain was obtained from a study of shared clonotypes between healthy human individuals. Study results and caveats: Clonotypes shared by all four donors outscored non-shared clonotypes in generation probability. In this cohort, only blood was sampled, and tissue repertoires likely differ.

Adults of Caucasian background living in Nashville, Tennessee made up all donors. Per the germline V gene, CDR1 is SGHVS and CDR2 is FQNEAQ. V was trimmed by 1 base and J by 11 bases, leaving 17 bases between them. This CDR3 comprises 14 residues. Notes on this clone: The antigen is unknown.

At the deep level, the assay was run. Profiled with immunoSEQ multiplex PCR; TCRdb holds only in-frame clones, not every one. The top ten clones hold roughly 0.34% of a sample with 2 million to 2.5 million clones, 85% to 95% of them seen once. Material for sequencing was naive CD4+ T cells from PBMCs. The sample's subset: CD45RA+ positively selected. The rearrangement uses TRBV7-8 and TRBJ1-1; D gene ambiguous. This sequence originates from a man aged 18 to 29 in good health. Some clones in this sample may be carry-over from other donors' samples. The CDR3 region has the DNA TGTGCCAGCAGCTTAGGGCACTTACGAAGCGGGGCTTTCTTT. As protein: CASSLGHLRSGAFF.